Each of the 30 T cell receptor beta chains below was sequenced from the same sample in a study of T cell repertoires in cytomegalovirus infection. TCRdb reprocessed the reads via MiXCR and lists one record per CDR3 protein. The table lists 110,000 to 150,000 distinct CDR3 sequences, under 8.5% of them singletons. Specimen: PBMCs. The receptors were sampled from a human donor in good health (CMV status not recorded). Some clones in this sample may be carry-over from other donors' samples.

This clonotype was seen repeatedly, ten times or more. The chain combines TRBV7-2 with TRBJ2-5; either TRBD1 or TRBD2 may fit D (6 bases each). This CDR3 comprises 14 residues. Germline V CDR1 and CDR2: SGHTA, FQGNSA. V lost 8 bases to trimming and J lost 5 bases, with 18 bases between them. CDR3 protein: CASGQPGARETQYF. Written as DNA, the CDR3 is TGTGCCAGCGGCCAGCCGGGGGCCAGGGAGACCCAGTACTTC.

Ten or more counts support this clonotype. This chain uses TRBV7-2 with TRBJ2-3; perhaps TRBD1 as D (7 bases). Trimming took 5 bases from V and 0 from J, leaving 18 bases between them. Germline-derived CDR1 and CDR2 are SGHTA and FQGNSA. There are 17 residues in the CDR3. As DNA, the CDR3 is TGTGCCAGCAGCCCCGGAGGGGGCAGCGCTAGCACAGATACGCAGTATTTT. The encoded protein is CASSPGGGSASTDTQYF.

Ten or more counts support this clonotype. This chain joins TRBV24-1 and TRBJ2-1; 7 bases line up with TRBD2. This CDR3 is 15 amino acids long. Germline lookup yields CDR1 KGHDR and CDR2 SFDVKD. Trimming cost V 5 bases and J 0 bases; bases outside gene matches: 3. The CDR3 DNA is TGTGCCACCAGTGCGGGAGGTAGCTCCTACAATGAGCAGTTCTTC. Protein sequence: CATSAGGSSYNEQFF.

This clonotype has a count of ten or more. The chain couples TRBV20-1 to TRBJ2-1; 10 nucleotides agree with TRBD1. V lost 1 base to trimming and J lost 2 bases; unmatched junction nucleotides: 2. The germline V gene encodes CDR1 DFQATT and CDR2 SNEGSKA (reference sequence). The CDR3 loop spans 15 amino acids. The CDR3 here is CSARGGQGTYNEQFF. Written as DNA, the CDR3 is TGCAGTGCTAGAGGGGGACAGGGGACCTACAATGAGCAGTTCTTC.

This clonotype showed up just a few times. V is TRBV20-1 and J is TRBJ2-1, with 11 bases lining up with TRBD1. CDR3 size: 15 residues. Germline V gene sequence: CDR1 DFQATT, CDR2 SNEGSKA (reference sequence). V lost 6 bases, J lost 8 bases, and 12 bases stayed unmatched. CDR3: CSATPPGQGGDEQFF. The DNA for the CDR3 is TGCAGTGCGACCCCACCGGGACAGGGGGGGGATGAGCAGTTCTTC.

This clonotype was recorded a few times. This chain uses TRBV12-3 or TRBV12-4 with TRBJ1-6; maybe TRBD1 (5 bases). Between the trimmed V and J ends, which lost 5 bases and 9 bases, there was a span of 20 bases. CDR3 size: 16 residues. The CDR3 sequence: CASSDYWGPGGSPLHF. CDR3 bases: TGTGCCAGCAGTGATTATTGGGGTCCCGGGGGTTCACCCCTCCACTTT.

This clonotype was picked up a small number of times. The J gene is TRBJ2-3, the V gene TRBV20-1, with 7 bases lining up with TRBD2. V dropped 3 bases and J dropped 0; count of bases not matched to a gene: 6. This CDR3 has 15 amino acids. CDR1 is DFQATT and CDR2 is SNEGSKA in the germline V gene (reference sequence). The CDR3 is CSASLGGGSTDTQYF. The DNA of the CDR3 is TGCAGTGCTAGTCTCGGCGGGGGTAGCACAGATACGCAGTATTTT.

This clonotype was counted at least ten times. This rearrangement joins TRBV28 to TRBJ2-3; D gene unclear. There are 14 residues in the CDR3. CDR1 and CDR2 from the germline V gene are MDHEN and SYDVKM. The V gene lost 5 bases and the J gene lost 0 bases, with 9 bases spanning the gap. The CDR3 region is CASSPQPSTDTQYF. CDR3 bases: TGTGCCAGCAGTCCACAACCGAGCACAGATACGCAGTATTTT.

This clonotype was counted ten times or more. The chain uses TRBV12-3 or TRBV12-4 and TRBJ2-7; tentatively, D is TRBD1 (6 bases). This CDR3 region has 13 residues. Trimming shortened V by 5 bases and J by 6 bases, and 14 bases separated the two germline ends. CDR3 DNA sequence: TGTGCCAGCAGTGCCCCAGGGGTGCGCGAGCAGTACTTC. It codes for CASSAPGVREQYF.

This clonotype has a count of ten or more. As DNA, the CDR3 is TGTGCCAGCAGCCCGGGCAGGACCTACGAGCAGTACTTC. Translating it yields CASSPGRTYEQYF. The chain has TRBV7-2 and TRBJ2-7; D ambiguous. The CDR3 is made up of 13 amino acids. The V gene lost 5 bases and the J gene lost 2 bases, with 10 bases spanning the gap. Germline values: CDR1 SGHTA, CDR2 FQGNSA.

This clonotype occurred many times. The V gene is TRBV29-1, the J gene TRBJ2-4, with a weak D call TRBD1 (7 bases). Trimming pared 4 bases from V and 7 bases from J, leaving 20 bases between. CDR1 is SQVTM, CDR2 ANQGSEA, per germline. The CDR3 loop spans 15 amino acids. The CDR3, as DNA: TGCAGCGTTGTACCGGGGGACAGAGGGGGTAACATTCAGTACTTC. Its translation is CSVVPGDRGGNIQYF.

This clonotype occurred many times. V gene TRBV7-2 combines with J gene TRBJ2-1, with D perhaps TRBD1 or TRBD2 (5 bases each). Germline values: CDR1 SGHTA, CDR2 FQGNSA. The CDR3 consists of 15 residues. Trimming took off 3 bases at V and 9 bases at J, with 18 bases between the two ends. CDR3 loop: CASSFGRTPGSEQFF. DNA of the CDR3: TGTGCCAGCAGCTTTGGACGGACCCCAGGGAGTGAGCAGTTCTTC.

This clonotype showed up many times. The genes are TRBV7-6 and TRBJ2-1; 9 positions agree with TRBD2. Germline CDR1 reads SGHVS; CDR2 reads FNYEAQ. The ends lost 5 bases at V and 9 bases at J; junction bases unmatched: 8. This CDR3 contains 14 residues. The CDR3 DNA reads TGTGCCAGCAGCAGGCGGGAGGGGGCGGTTGAGCAGTTCTTC. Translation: CASSRREGAVEQFF.

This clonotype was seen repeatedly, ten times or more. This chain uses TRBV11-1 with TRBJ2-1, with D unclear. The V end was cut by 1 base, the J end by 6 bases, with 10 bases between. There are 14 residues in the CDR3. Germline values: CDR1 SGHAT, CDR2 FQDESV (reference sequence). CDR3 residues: CASSLGQSRNEQFF. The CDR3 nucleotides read TGTGCCAGCAGCTTAGGGCAATCGCGCAATGAGCAGTTCTTC.

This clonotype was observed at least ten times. DNA for the CDR3: TGTGCCAGCGCCCGGCGGGGACAGGGAAATGGCTATGGCTACACCTTC. It specifies CASARRGQGNGYGYTF. This chain connects TRBV7-2 to TRBJ1-2; 9 nucleotides line up with TRBD1. The ends lost 8 bases at V and 4 bases at J; junction bases unmatched: 14. Per germline, CDR1 SGHTA and CDR2 FQGNSA. The CDR3 spans 16 residues.

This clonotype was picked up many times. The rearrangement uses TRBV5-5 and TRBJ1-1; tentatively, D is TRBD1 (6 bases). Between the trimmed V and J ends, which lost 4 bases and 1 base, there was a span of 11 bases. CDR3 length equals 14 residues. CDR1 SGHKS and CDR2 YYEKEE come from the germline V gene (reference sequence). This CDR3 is CASSVRDKNTEAFF. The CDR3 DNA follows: TGTGCCAGCAGCGTCCGGGACAAGAACACTGAAGCTTTCTTT.

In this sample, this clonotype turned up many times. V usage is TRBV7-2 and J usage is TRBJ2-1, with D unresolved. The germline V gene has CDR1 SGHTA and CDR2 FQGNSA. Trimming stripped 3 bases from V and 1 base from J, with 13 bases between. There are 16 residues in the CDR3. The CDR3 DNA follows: TGTGCCAGCAGCTTCCCACTGCAGCTTTCCTACAATGAGCAGTTCTTC. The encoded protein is CASSFPLQLSYNEQFF.

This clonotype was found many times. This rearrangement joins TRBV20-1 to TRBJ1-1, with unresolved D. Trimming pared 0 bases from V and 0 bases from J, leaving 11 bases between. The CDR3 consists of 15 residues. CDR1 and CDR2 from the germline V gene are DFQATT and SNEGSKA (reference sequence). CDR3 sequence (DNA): TGCAGTGCTAGAGATCGACGCCGAGTGAACACTGAAGCTTTCTTT. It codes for CSARDRRRVNTEAFF.

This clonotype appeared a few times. CDR3 protein: CASRLATTDTQYF. The CDR3 region has the DNA TGTGCCAGCAGACTAGCGACCACAGATACGCAGTATTTT. This chain joins TRBV12-3 or TRBV12-4 and TRBJ2-3; 7 nucleotides align to TRBD2. The trim removed 6 bases at V and 2 bases at J, leaving 2 bases unmatched. This CDR3 is built from 13 residues.

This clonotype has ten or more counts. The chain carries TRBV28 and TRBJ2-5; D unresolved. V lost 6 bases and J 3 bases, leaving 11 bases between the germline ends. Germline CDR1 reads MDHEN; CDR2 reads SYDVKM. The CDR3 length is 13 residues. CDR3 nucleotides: TGTGCCAGCAGCTCAGCATCCAAAGAGACCCAGTACTTC. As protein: CASSSASKETQYF.

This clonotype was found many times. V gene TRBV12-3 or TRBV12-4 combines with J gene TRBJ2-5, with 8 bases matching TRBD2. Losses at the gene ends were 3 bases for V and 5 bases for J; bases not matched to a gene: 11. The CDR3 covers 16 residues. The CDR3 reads CASSLDPAGARETQYF. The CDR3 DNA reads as TGTGCCAGCAGTTTGGATCCAGCGGGGGCCCGGGAGACCCAGTACTTC.

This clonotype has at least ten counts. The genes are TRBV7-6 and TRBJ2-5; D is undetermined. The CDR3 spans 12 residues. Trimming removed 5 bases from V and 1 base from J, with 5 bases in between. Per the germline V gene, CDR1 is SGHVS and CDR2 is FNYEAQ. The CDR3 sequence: CASSTIQETQYF. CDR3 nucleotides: TGTGCCAGCAGCACCATCCAAGAGACCCAGTACTTC.

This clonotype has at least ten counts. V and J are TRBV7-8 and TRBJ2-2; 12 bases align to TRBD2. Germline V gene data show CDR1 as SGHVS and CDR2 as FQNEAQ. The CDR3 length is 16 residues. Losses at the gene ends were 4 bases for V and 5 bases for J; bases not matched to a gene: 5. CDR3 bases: TGTGCCAGCAGCTCTAGCGGGGGGGCTCCAACCGGGGAGCTGTTTTTT. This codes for CASSSSGGAPTGELFF.

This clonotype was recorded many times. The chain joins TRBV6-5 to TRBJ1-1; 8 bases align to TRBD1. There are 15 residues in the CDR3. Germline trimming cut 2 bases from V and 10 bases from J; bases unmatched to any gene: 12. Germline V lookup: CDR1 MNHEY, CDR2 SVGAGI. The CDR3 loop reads CASSYTGTGEGRAFF. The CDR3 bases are TGTGCCAGCAGTTACACGGGGACAGGAGAGGGAAGAGCTTTCTTT.

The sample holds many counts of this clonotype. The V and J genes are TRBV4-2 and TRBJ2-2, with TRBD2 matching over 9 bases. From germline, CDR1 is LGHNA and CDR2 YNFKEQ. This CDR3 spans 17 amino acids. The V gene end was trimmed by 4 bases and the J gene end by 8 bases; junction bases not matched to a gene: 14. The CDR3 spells CASSRPDGGGEVGELFF. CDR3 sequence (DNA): TGTGCCAGCAGCCGCCCAGATGGCGGGGGGGAAGTGGGGGAGCTGTTTTTT.

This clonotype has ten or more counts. The CDR3 sequence: CASTRGQGNTEAFF. The CDR3 region has the DNA TGTGCCAGCACTAGAGGACAGGGGAACACTGAAGCTTTCTTT. V usage is TRBV5-5 and J usage is TRBJ1-1, with 8 bases that match TRBD1. The V gene's germline CDR1 is SGHKS and CDR2 YYEKEE (reference sequence). V shed 6 bases, J shed 1 base, and the junction held 5 bases outside the gene matches. The CDR3 totals 14 residues.

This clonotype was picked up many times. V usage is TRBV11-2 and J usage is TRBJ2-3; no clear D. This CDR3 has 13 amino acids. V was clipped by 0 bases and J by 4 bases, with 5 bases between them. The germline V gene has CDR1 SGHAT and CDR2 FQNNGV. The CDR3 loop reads CASSLDLSDTQYF. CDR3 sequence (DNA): TGTGCCAGCAGCTTAGATCTGTCAGATACGCAGTATTTT.

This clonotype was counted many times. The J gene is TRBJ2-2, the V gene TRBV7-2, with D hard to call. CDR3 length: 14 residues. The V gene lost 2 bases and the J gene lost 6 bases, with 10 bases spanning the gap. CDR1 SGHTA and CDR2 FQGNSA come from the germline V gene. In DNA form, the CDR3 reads TGTGCCAGCAGCTTATTTCGGTTCCCCGGGGAGCTGTTTTTT. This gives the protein CASSLFRFPGELFF.

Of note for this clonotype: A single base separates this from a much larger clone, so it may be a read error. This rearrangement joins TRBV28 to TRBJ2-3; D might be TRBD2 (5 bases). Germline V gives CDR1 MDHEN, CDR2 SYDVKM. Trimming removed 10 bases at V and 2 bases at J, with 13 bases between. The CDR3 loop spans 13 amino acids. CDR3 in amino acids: CANISRDTDTQYF. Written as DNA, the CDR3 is TGTGCCAACATCTCCCGGGACACAGATACGCAGTATTTT.

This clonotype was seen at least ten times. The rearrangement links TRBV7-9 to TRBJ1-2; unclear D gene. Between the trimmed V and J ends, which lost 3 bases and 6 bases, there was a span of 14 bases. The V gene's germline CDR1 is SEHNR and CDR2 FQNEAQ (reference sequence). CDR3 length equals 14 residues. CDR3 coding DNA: TGTGCCAGCAGCTTTCCCTTTTCTTCTGATGGCTACACCTTC. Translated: CASSFPFSSDGYTF.